A selection of T cell receptor beta chains follows, all from one sample in a study of blood T cells in healthy people across ages. TCRdb re-analysed the 5' RACE reads in MiXCR, keeping a single row per CDR3 protein. Among some 1,800,000 distinct CDR3 sequences listed, roughly 43% were seen once. Specimen: blood. The origin of the receptors is a human donor in good health. CDR3s include the opening cysteine and the closing phenylalanine or tryptophan. The order of the fields is J gene, V gene, clone size, D gene, CDR3 protein, CDR3 DNA. A D gene is named only where the DNA matches it firmly. Size values are once, few and many counts, or a class for expanded clones, and some rows have none.

TRBJ2-2,TRBV6-5,-,-,CASRRQDSRRELFF,TGTGCCAGCAGGAGACAGGATAGTAGGCGAGAGCTGTTTTTT
TRBJ2-1,TRBV20-1,-,TRBD2,CSATRAGSYNEQFF,TGCAGTGCCACGCGAGCGGGGTCCTACAATGAGCAGTTCTTC
TRBJ2-7,TRBV12-3/TRBV12-4,-,-,CASSLFLGPFYEQYF,TGTGCCAGCAGTTTATTCTTGGGACCATTCTACGAGCAGTACTTC
TRBJ1-5,TRBV7-2,-,TRBD1,CASSLGQGLDQPQHF,TGTGCCAGCAGCTTAGGACAGGGATTGGATCAGCCCCAGCATTTT
TRBJ1-1,TRBV9,-,TRBD1,CASRTGDGNTEAFF,TGTGCCAGCAGGACAGGGGATGGGAACACTGAAGCTTTCTTT
TRBJ2-3,TRBV5-1,-,TRBD1,CASSLAVTGGGTDTQYF,TGCGCCAGCAGCTTGGCGGTTACAGGGGGTGGCACAGATACGCAGTATTTT
TRBJ2-7,TRBV29-1,-,-,CSCGHGSYEQYF,TGCAGCTGCGGACATGGATCCTACGAGCAGTACTTC
TRBJ2-2,TRBV5-1,-,TRBD1,CASSPRQGYNTGELFF,TGCGCCAGCAGCCCACGACAGGGCTATAACACCGGGGAGCTGTTTTTT
TRBJ2-1,TRBV5-5,few,-,CASSSVRGSSYNEQFF,TGTGCCAGCAGCTCCGTTCGGGGAAGCTCCTACAATGAGCAGTTCTTC
TRBJ1-4,TRBV12-3/TRBV12-4,-,-,CASSLALGSTNEKLFF,TGTGCCAGCAGTTTGGCTTTGGGGTCAACTAATGAAAAACTGTTTTTT
TRBJ1-2,TRBV10-3,-,-,CAILDGSYGYTF,TGTGCCATCTTGGATGGGAGCTATGGCTACACCTTC
TRBJ2-1,TRBV6-6,few,-,CASSYGSAIDEQFF,TGTGCCAGCAGTTACGGGTCCGCTATCGATGAGCAGTTCTTC
TRBJ2-3,TRBV20-1,-,TRBD1,CSARPRQGAWDTQYF,TGCAGTGCTAGACCCCGACAGGGGGCATGGGATACGCAGTATTTT
TRBJ2-7,TRBV27,-,TRBD2,CVSSRAGGFYEQYF,TGTGTCAGCAGCCGAGCGGGGGGCTTCTACGAGCAGTACTTC
TRBJ1-2,TRBV20-1,-,TRBD1,CSAFTGVSNYGYTF,TGCAGTGCTTTCACAGGGGTTTCTAACTATGGCTACACCTTC
TRBJ2-3,TRBV15,many,-,CATSRDRGTDTQYF,TGTGCCACCAGCAGAGACAGGGGCACAGATACGCAGTATTTT
TRBJ2-3,TRBV7-9,few,-,CASQRPSKTDTQYF,TGTGCCAGCCAGAGGCCTAGCAAAACAGATACGCAGTATTTT
TRBJ2-3,TRBV6-5,-,TRBD2,CASSYSKIAGGPPDTQYF,TGTGCCAGCAGTTACTCCAAGATAGCGGGGGGGCCTCCAGATACGCAGTATTTT
TRBJ2-7,TRBV4-3,few,-,CASSHDTDETGHLYEQYF,TGCGCCAGCAGCCACGATACTGACGAGACGGGACACTTATACGAGCAGTACTTC
TRBJ2-7,TRBV12-3/TRBV12-4,-,-,CASSMDSGEQYF,TGTGCCAGCAGCATGGACAGTGGCGAGCAGTACTTC
TRBJ2-3,TRBV13,-,TRBD1,CASSEDGTGGASDTQYF,TGTGCCAGCAGCGAGGACGGGACAGGGGGCGCGTCAGATACGCAGTATTTT
TRBJ1-3,TRBV6-4,-,-,CASSDLGRGPGNTIYF,TGTGCTAGCAGTGACCTAGGAAGGGGCCCTGGAAACACCATATATTTT
TRBJ2-3,TRBV5-5,-,-,CASSWDRGYADTQYF,TGTGCCAGCAGCTGGGACCGGGGCTACGCAGATACGCAGTATTTT
TRBJ2-1,TRBV2,once,TRBD1,CASSSGQQLWFEEQFF,TGTGCCAGCAGCTCGGGACAGCAACTTTGGTTCGAGGAGCAGTTCTTC
TRBJ2-5,TRBV5-1,many,TRBD2,CASSYLTGLAGPRRYF,TGCGCCAGCAGCTATCTCACCGGACTAGCGGGTCCTAGGCGGTACTTC
TRBJ1-2,TRBV6-2/TRBV6-3,-,-,CASKRTDNYGYTF,TGTGCCAGCAAACGGACAGACAACTATGGCTACACCTTC
TRBJ2-3,TRBV29-1,many,-,CSVDARVDTQYF,TGCAGCGTTGACGCCAGGGTGGATACGCAGTATTTT
TRBJ2-1,TRBV20-1,-,TRBD2,CSARDSGAPSINNEQFF,TGCAGTGCTAGAGACAGCGGGGCGCCTTCGATTAACAATGAGCAGTTCTTC
TRBJ1-3,TRBV20-1,-,-,CSAAYHRDAGNTIYF,TGCAGTGCTGCCTACCACAGGGACGCAGGAAACACCATATATTTT
TRBJ2-1,TRBV13,-,-,CASSLISASFPYNEQFF,TGTGCCAGCAGCTTAATCTCGGCTAGCTTTCCCTACAATGAGCAGTTCTTC
TRBJ2-5,TRBV27,few,TRBD1,CASSFNRGPQETQYF,TGTGCCAGCAGTTTTAACAGGGGGCCTCAAGAGACCCAGTACTTC